This TCR beta chain is from a study of regulatory T cells in long-lasting Graves disease. Overall study findings and caveats: No thyroid tissue was studied; the work used peripheral blood only.

Time point specified: newly diagnosed GD, antithyroid drugs for less than 3 months. Scientists built the TCR library using RNA that was extracted from PBMCs. This clonotype was recorded many times. Its target is unknown. The authors built TCR beta libraries using iRepertoire HTBI primers and Arm-PCR of CDR3 regions. TCRdb itself ran the multiplex PCR reads through MiXCR, one entry per CDR3 protein. Of hundreds of thousands of distinct CDR3 sequences listed, around an eighth were seen once; the top ten hold 8% to 10%. CDR1 and CDR2 from the germline V gene are DFQATT and SNEGSKA (reference sequence). Between the trimmed V and J ends, which lost 0 bases and 6 bases, there was a span of 9 bases. CDR3 length: 13 amino acids. These same data were also listed under a study on T cells in Graves' hyperthyroidism and ophthalmopathy. Turning to that study: Each diagnosis drew on symptoms, thyroxine, TRAb, thyroid ultrasound and orbital computed tomography findings. Carried out on the TCR CDR3, a first-round RT-PCR used the HTBI primer set. Classification by a 13 V-J model distinguished ophthalmopathy from stable hyperthyroidism.

The J gene is TRBJ2-1, the V gene TRBV20-1; D uncertain. The TCR comes from a man aged 25 to 40 with Graves disease. The source material was peripheral blood mononuclear cells (PBMCs), sampled at new diagnosis, from a patient treated with antithyroid drugs. The CDR3 reads CSARDANSNEQFF. CDR3 nucleotide sequence: TGCAGTGCTAGAGATGCTAACAGCAATGAGCAGTTCTTC.